This T cell receptor (beta chain) was sequenced for a study of T-cell memory formation after mild COVID-19 (dated by TCRdb to about 2021). Notes on the research overall: Most TCR sequence clusters were specific to one of the two donors. Longitudinal TCRalpha and TCRbeta repertoire sequencing tracked T-cell clones expanding and contracting after mild COVID-19 in two donors. Two young, previously healthy adult volunteers, one female and one male, were included in the cohort. Summary of the overall study and its limitations: SARS-CoV-2 specificity of the second-wave clones peaking on day 37 was not confirmed. Some responding clones were detected in pre-infection memory, which suggested that pre-existing cross-reactive memory T cells had joined the SARS-CoV-2 response. The study covered only a couple of mild cases, and larger cohorts including severe cases with pre-infection samples were considered necessary. Clones that contracted from day 15 to 85 showed balanced CD4/CD8 phenotypes, whereas a second wave of clones that expanded from day 15 to 37 leaned towards CD4+. Contracting CD4+ clones were located mainly in the CM and EM memory subsets, whereas CD8+ clones were found to be enriched in EMRA.

Ficoll-Paque density gradient centrifugation was the method used to isolate PBMCs. This clonotype was seen a few times. Its antigen has not been determined. Per-nucleotide qualities are absent, and no much larger clonotype sits a single base away. Per the germline V gene (reference sequence), LGHDT is the CDR1 and YNNKEL is the CDR2. The CDR3, cysteine through phenylalanine, is 14 amino acids long. Only the CDR3 portion is preserved as DNA: 42 bases, with reading frame beginning at the first base. Trimming leaves V shorter by 4 bases and J shorter by 2 bases, with the junction holding 1 base beyond the gene matches. Data came from an Illumina NovaSeq 6000. Using 5'RACE with constant-segment primers, TCRalpha and TCRbeta cDNA libraries were constructed, with sample barcodes and unique molecular identifiers added in the process. RNA was extracted from every sample with Trizol reagent. The libraries were amplified in two PCR steps, and the second step added a second sample barcode and Illumina TruSeq adapters. Libraries were sequenced on an Illumina NovaSeq with 2 x 150 bp paired-end reads. The authors processed their data as follows. Demultiplexing of reads and collapsing into UMI-guided consensus sequences were performed with migec v1.2.7. With mixcr v2.1.11, UMI consensuses were aligned to TRA and TRB V and J templates and assembled into clonotypes. A clonotype was counted as expanded or contracted only when both edgeR and NoisET called the clonotype significant, with the noise models trained on biological replicates. For edgeR calls, a false discovery rate-adjusted p below 0.01 and a log2 fold-change threshold of 1 were applied. As an exploratory analysis of dynamics, PCA with hierarchical clustering was applied to max-normalized trajectories of the 1000 most abundant clonotypes. The CD4 or CD8 phenotype of responding clones was assigned using the separately sequenced CD4+ and CD8+ repertoires. TCRdb took the public reads, trimmed them with fastp at Q25, ran MiXCR for clone calling and kept in-frame beta chains. Merged by CDR3 protein, the rows form single entries marked with the most common genes and DNA. The V and J calls and clone size come from TCRdb's table, not from the authors' own analysis. The sample contains hundreds of thousands of distinct CDR3 sequences, roughly 16% of them found a single time. The top ten constitute approximately 23% of the sample.

Sequences were obtained from PBMCs or a T cell subset sorted from them (not recorded which). The sequence derives from a man younger than 35 who had mild COVID-19 (a few samples of this study predate the infection). The sample titles of this study are shuffled in the database, so cell type and time point are left out; the donor was told from shared clones. This receptor chain uses TRBV3-1 and TRBJ2-3, with TRBD2 matching 9 junction bases. Here is the DNA: TGTGCCAGCAGCCGGACTAGCGCCACAGATACGCAGTATTTT. This codes for CASSRTSATDTQYF.